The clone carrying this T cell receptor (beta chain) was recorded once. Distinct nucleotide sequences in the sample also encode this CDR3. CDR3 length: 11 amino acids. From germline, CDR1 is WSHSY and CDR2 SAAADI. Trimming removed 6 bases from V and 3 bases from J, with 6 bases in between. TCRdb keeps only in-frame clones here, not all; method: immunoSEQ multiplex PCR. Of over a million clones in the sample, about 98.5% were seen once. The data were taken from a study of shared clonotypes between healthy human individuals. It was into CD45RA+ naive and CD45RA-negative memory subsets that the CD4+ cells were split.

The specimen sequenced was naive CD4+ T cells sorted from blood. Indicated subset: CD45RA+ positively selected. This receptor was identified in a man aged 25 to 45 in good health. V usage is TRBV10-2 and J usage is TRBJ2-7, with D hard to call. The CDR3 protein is CASRGSYEQYF. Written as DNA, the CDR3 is TGCGCCAGCAGGGGCAGCTACGAGCAGTACTTC.